These 10 T cell receptor beta chains were sequenced from one sample in a study of cytomegalovirus exposure and HLA in healthy donors. The PCR made use of 60 Vbeta and 13 Jbeta primers. Here immunoSEQ multiplex PCR was the method, and the copy in TCRdb shows in-frame clones only, minus some. The sample includes about 130,000 clones, 60% to 75% seen only once; the top ten take roughly 7.3%. Specimen: PBMCs. The receptors were gathered from a man aged 25-45 years in good health and CMV-seronegative.

The genes are TRBV11-3 and TRBJ2-6; 8 positions agree with TRBD1. The CDR3 spans 15 residues. J gave up 2 bases and V 5 bases, and 2 bases lay outside the gene matches. In germline, CDR1 is SGHNT, CDR2 YENEEA. This CDR3 is CASSHRGAGANVLTF. Here the CDR3 DNA reads TGTGCCAGCAGCCACAGGGGGGCTGGGGCCAACGTCCTGACTTTC. The complete variable domain, with remaining parts taken from reference TRBV11-3 and TRBJ2-6, reads EAGVVQSPRYKIIEKKQPVAFWCNPISGHNTLYWYLQNLGQGPELLIRYENEEAVDDSQLPKDRFSAERLKGVDSTLKIQPAELGDSAVYLCASSHRGAGANVLTFGAGSRLTVL.

The rearrangement joins TRBV28 to TRBJ2-7, with TRBD2 matching over 7 bases. Germline loops: CDR1 MDHEN, CDR2 SYDVKM. V trimming: 8 bases; J trimming: 3 bases; junction bases outside the gene matches: 7. CDR3 length: 13 amino acids. The CDR3 DNA reads TGTGCCAGCCGGGGAGGGGTCTACTACGAGCAGTACTTC. Amino acids: CASRGGVYYEQYF.

The genes are TRBV5-1 and TRBJ1-1; D call uncertain. The CDR3 runs 15 residues. Trimming shortened V by 0 bases and J by 1 base, and 10 bases separated the two germline ends. Germline lookup yields CDR1 SGHRS and CDR2 YFSETQ. This chain's CDR3 is CASSLVEGPNTEAFF. CDR3 in DNA: TGCGCCAGCAGCTTGGTAGAGGGCCCGAACACTGAAGCTTTCTTT.

Details on this clone: This specimen includes other DNA sequences encoding the same CDR3. The chain joins TRBV28 to TRBJ1-1; 10 nucleotides align to TRBD1. This CDR3 contains 15 residues. From germline, CDR1 is MDHEN and CDR2 SYDVKM. Trimming took 6 bases from V and 4 from J; bases not matched to a gene: 8. CDR3 DNA sequence: TGTGCCAGCAGCCTCCGGACAGGGGGTCGCACTGAAGCTTTCTTT. Its protein is CASSLRTGGRTEAFF.

About this clone: The sample carries other DNA sequences with the same CDR3. The rearrangement joins TRBV6-5 to TRBJ2-7; 7 nucleotides line up with TRBD2. The CDR3 is 13 amino acids. Germline trimming cut 7 bases from V and 7 bases from J; bases unmatched to any gene: 10. Germline-derived CDR1 and CDR2 are MNHEY and SVGAGI. This CDR3 reads CASTQDSGREQYF. The CDR3 DNA reads TGTGCCAGCACACAAGACTCCGGGAGGGAGCAGTACTTC.

The chain recombines TRBV10-1 with TRBJ2-1; 12 positions match TRBD2. The ends lost 6 bases at V and 7 bases at J; junction bases unmatched: 1. Germline CDR1 WNHNN, CDR2 SYGVQD (reference sequence). CDR3 length equals 13 residues. Here the CDR3 reads CASRGTSGNEQFF. The CDR3 DNA is TGCGCCAGCAGGGGGACTAGCGGGAATGAGCAGTTCTTC.

V gene TRBV15 combines with J gene TRBJ2-3; a weak D match, TRBD1 (6 bases). The CDR3 covers 18 residues. V lost 1 base, J lost 2 bases, and 19 bases lay in between. CDR1 and CDR2 (germline): LNHNV, YYDKDF (reference sequence). The CDR3 DNA reads as TGTGCCACCAGCAGAGGCCCCGAGGGACAATTCTTCACAGATACGCAGTATTTT. Its protein is CATSRGPEGQFFTDTQYF.

The chain couples TRBV29-1 to TRBJ1-4, with 7 bases matching TRBD1. The CDR3 contains 13 residues. V shed 1 base and J 7 bases; nucleotides not matched to a gene: 3. Germline lookup yields CDR1 SQVTM and CDR2 ANQGSEA. CDR3 sequence (DNA): TGCAGCGTTGAAGCGGGACAGACTGAAAAACTGTTTTTT. Amino acids: CSVEAGQTEKLFF. Supplemented by reference TRBV29-1 and TRBJ1-4, the full variable domain reads SAVISQKPSRDICQRGTSLTIQCQVDSQVTMMFWYRQQPGQSLTLIATANQGSEATYESGFVIDKFPISRPNLTFSTLTVSNMSPEDSSIYLCSVEAGQTEKLFFGSGTQLSVL.

With respect to this clone: The junction departs from germline at one end; a sequencing error may be responsible. The gene calls are TRBV29-1 and TRBJ2-6; possible D gene TRBD2, 6 bases. This CDR3 has 13 residues. Germline V lookup: CDR1 SQVTM, CDR2 ANQGSEA. The CDR3 region is CSVRENGANGLTF. The DNA of the CDR3 is TGCAGCGTTCGGGAGAATGGGGCCAACGGCCTGACTTTC.

V usage is TRBV27 and J usage is TRBJ1-3; no firm D call. Trimming removed 2 bases from V and 1 base from J, with 6 bases in between. Germline V gene lookup returns CDR1 MNHEY and CDR2 SMNVEV (reference sequence). The length of the CDR3 is 14 residues. This chain's CDR3 is CASSLGGSGNTIYF. CDR3 DNA: TGTGCCAGCAGTTTAGGAGGATCTGGAAACACCATATATTTT.